This TCR beta chain was recovered during a study of CD8 T cells in ankylosing spondylitis. Study-level points and caveats: Made up of fewer than 10 highly homologous variants, a TCR beta motif appeared characteristic of ankylosing spondylitis blood. Reactive arthritis synovial fluid and blood previously showed some of these motif variants. Significantly higher representation of disease-linked clones was reported for matched ankylosing spondylitis synovial fluid.

Comment on this clonotype: Its antigen is undetermined.

V was clipped by 5 bases and J by 5 bases; unmatched bases: 8. The V gene's germline CDR1 is MNHNS and CDR2 SASEGT. The length of the CDR3 is 15 residues. As the method for making TCR beta libraries, quantitative 5'-RACE with molecular barcodes was used. Via MiXCR, TCRdb re-called the 5' RACE reads, giving one row per CDR3 protein. The table includes roughly 130,000 distinct CDR3 sequences, 6.5% to 9% detected once. The receptor was derived from a male donor with ankylosing spondylitis or in good health (not recorded which). The chain combines TRBV6-1 with TRBJ1-5, with TRBD1 identical over 8 bases. The sample consisted of blood, either unsorted or a sorted T cell fraction (not recorded which). The CDR3 protein is CASSQTGVRYQPQHF. CDR3 in DNA: TGTGCCAGCAGTCAGACAGGGGTAAGATATCAGCCCCAGCATTTT.